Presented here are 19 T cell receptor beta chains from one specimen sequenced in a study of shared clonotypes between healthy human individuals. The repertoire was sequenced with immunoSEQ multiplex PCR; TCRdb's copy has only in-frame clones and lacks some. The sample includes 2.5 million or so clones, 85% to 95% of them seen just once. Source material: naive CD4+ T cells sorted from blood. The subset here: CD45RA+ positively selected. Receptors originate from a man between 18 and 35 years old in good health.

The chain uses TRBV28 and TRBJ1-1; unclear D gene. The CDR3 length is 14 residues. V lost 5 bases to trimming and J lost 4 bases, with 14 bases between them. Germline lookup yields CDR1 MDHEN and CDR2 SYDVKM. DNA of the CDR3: TGTGCCAGCAGTCGAGAGATGGGGTCCACTGAAGCTTTCTTT. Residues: CASSREMGSTEAFF.

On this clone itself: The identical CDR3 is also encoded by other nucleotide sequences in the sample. CDR3 DNA sequence: TGTGCCTGGAATCGGGAAGGGGCCTACAATGAGCAGTTCTTC. Encoded protein: CAWNREGAYNEQFF. This chain joins TRBV30 and TRBJ2-1; D is perhaps TRBD1 or TRBD2 (5 bases each). This CDR3 comprises 14 residues. CDR1 GTSNPN and CDR2 SVGIG come from the germline V gene (reference sequence). Trimming stripped 4 bases from V and 2 bases from J, with 12 bases between.

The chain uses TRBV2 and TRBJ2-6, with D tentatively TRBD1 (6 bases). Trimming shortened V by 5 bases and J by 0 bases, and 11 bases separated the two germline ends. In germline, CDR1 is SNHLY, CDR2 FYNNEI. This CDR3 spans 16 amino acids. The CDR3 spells CASSKDSVSGANVLTF. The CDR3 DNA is TGTGCCAGCAGTAAGGACAGCGTCTCTGGGGCCAACGTCCTGACTTTC.

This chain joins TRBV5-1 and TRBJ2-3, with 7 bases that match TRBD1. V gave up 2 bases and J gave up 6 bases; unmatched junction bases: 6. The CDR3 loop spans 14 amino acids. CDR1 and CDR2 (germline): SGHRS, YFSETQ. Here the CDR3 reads CASSFSGGFDTQYF. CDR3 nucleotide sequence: TGCGCCAGCAGCTTCTCAGGGGGTTTTGATACGCAGTATTTT. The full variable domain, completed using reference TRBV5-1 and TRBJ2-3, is KAGVTQTPRYLIKTRGQQVTLSCSPISGHRSVSWYQQTPGQGLQFLFEYFSETQRNKGNFPGRFSGRQFSNSRSEMNVSTLELGDSALYLCASSFSGGFDTQYFGPGTRLTVL.

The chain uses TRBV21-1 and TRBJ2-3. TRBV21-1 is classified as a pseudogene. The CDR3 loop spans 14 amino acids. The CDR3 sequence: CASSKEGMGDTQYF. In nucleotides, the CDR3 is TGTGCCAGCAGCAAAGAAGGGATGGGAGATACGCAGTATTTT.

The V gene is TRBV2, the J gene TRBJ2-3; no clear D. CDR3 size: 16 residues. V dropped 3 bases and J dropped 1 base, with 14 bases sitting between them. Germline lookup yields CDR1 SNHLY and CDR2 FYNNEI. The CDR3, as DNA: TGTGCCAGCAGTGATTGGGCTCTAGGTGGCACAGATACGCAGTATTTT. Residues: CASSDWALGGTDTQYF.

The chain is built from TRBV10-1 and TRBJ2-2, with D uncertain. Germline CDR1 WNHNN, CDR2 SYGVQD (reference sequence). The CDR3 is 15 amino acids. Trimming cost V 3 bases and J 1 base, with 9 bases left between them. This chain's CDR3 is CASSDPFRNTGELFF. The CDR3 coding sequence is TGCGCCAGCAGTGATCCTTTTAGGAACACCGGGGAGCTGTTTTTT.

This CDR3 is CSAGTGGQLGEKLFF. The CDR3 DNA follows: TGCAGCGCCGGGACAGGGGGCCAGCTGGGTGAAAAACTGTTTTTT. The V and J genes are TRBV29-1 and TRBJ1-4; 12 nucleotides line up with TRBD1. V trimming: 7 bases; J trimming: 7 bases; junction bases outside the gene matches: 10. This CDR3 is built from 15 residues. The germline V gene encodes CDR1 SQVTM and CDR2 ANQGSEA.

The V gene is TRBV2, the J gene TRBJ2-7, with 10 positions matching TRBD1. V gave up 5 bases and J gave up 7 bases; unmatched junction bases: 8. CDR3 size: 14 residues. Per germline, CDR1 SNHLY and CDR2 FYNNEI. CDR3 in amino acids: CASSRTGGSREQYF. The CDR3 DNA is TGTGCCAGCAGTCGGACAGGGGGGTCACGGGAGCAGTACTTC.

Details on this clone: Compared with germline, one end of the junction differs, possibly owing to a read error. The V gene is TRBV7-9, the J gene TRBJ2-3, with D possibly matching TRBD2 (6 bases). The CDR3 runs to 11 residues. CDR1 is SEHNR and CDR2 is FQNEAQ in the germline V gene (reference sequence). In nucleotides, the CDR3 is TGTGCCAGCAGCCTAGCGTCCGGGAAGTATTTT. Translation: CASSLASGKYF. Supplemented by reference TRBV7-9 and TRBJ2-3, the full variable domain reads DTGVSQNPRHKITKRGQNVTFRCDPISEHNRLYWYRQTLGQGPEFLTYFQNEAQLEKSRLLSDRFSAERPKGSFSTLEIQRTEQGDSAMYLCASSLASGKYFGPGTRLTVL.

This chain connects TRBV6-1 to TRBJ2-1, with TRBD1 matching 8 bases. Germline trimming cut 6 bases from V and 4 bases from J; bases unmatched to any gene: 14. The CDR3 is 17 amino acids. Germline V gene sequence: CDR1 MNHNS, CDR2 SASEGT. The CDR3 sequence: CASRERRTGRVYNEQFF. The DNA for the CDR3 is TGTGCCAGCAGAGAACGAAGGACAGGGCGAGTATACAATGAGCAGTTCTTC.

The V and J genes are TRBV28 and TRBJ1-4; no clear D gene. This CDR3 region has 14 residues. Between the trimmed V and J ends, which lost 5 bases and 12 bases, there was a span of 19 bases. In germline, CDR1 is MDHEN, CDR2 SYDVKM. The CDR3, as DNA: TGTGCCAGCAGTCCCATATTTAAGAGGGTAGAACTGTTTTTT. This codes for CASSPIFKRVELFF.

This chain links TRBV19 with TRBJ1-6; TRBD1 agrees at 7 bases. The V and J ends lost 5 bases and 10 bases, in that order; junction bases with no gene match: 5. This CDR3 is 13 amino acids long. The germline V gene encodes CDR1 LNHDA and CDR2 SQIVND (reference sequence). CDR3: CASSSPGGSPLHF. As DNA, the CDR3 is TGTGCCAGTAGTTCGCCAGGGGGATCACCCCTCCACTTT. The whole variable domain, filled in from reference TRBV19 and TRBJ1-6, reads DGGITQSPKYLFRKEGQNVTLSCEQNLNHDAMYWYRQDPGQGLRLIYYSQIVNDFQKGDIAEGYSVSREKKESFPLTVTSAQKNPTAFYLCASSSPGGSPLHFGNGTRLTVT.

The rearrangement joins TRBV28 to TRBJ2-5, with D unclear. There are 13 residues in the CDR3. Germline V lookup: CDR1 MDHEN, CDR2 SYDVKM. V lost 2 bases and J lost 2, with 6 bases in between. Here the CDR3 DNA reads TGTGCCAGCAGTTTAGGGGTACAAGAGACCCAGTACTTC. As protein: CASSLGVQETQYF.

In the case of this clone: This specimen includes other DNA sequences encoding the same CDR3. As DNA, the CDR3 is TGCGCCAGCAGCTTGGACTCCAATGAGCAGTTCTTC. This gives the protein CASSLDSNEQFF. The chain joins TRBV5-1 to TRBJ2-1; the D is unclear. Per germline, CDR1 SGHRS and CDR2 YFSETQ. CDR3 length equals 12 residues. V was trimmed by 0 bases and J by 6 bases, leaving 4 bases between them.

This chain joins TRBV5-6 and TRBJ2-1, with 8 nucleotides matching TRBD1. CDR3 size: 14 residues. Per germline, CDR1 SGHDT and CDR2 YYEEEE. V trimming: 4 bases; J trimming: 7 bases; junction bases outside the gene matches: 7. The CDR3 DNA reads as TGTGCCAGCAGCCACAGACAGGGGCCAAATGAGCAGTTCTTC. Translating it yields CASSHRQGPNEQFF.

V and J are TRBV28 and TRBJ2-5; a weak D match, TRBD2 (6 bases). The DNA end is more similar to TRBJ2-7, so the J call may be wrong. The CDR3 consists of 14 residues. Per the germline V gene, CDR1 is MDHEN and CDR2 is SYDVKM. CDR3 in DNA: TGTGCCAGCAGTTTAGGAGGGGTACAGTACGAGCAGTACTTC. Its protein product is CASSLGGVQYEQYF.

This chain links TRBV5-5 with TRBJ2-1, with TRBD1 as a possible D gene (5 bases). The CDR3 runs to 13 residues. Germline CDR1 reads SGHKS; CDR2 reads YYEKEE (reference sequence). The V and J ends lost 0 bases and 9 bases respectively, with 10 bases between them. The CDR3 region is CASSLEVQGEQFF. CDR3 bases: TGTGCCAGCAGCTTGGAGGTCCAGGGTGAGCAGTTCTTC.

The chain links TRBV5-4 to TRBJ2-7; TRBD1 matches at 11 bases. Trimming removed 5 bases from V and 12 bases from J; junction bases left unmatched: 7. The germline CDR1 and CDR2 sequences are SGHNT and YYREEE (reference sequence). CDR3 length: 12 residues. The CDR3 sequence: CASSRTGGSRYF. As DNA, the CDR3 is TGTGCCAGCAGTCGGACAGGGGGCAGCAGGTACTTC.